Many counts were recorded for the clone carrying this TCR beta chain. Its antigen is unknown. This sample was included in a study of spatial heterogeneity in lung cancer. Findings of the study overall: Resection saw ubiquitous expanded tumor TCRs appear in blood more than follow-up did.

With V trimmed by 3 bases and J by 2 bases, 4 bases remained unmatched. This CDR3 is 14 amino acids long. The V gene's germline CDR1 is SGHNT and CDR2 YYREEE (reference sequence). TCRdb recomputed calls from the 5' RACE reads with MiXCR, one row per CDR3 protein. Among some 13,000 distinct CDR3 sequences listed, 3% to 4.5% were seen once. Indicated time point: sample taken at primary tumor resection. The donor population consisted of roughly 70 patients with untreated, early-stage non-small cell lung cancer. The sequenced material consisted of unsorted whole RNA from tumor, nontumor lung or frozen PBMC.

This clonotype originated in a male donor with early-stage non-small cell lung cancer. The sample in question was PBMCs, obtained at surgery. The chain joins TRBV5-4 to TRBJ1-1; 7 positions match TRBD1. The CDR3 DNA reads as TGTGCCAGCAGCTCCAGGGGGGGAAACACTGAAGCTTTCTTT. Translating gives CASSSRGGNTEAFF.